These 3 T cell receptor beta chains came from one sample sequenced in a study of T cell changes during pregnancy in multiple sclerosis. Some clones are missing from TCRdb's copy, which holds only in-frame ones; the method was immunoSEQ multiplex PCR. The profile covers tens of thousands of clones, with around 92% appearing a single time and under 2.5% taken by the ten largest. The sequencing used CD4+ T cells from peripheral blood mononuclear cells, collected after pregnancy. These receptors were obtained from a female donor in good health, enrolled as a control in a pregnancy study.

The gene calls are TRBV19 and TRBJ2-5; D perhaps matches TRBD2 (6 bases). This CDR3 has 13 amino acids. Germline lookup yields CDR1 LNHDA and CDR2 SQIVND (reference sequence). Between the trimmed V and J ends, which lost 2 bases and 3 bases, there was a span of 7 bases. CDR3 in amino acids: CASSIWTKETQYF. CDR3 coding DNA: TGTGCCAGTAGTATATGGACTAAAGAGACCCAGTACTTC.

The chain has TRBV7-9 and TRBJ2-1, with a possible D match to TRBD2 (5 bases). The CDR3 runs to 13 residues. V was pared by 2 bases and J by 9 bases, with 11 bases between. CDR1 is SEHNR, CDR2 FQNEAQ, per germline (reference sequence). DNA for the CDR3: TGTGCCAGCAGCTTATTATCGGGGATTGAGCAGTTCTTC. Its protein is CASSLLSGIEQFF.

V and J are TRBV5-1 and TRBJ2-5; 10 bases map to TRBD2. The V segment lost 0 bases and the J segment 1 base; nucleotides outside the gene matches: 6. The CDR3 sequence is 17 residues long. The germline gives CDR1 SGHRS, CDR2 YFSETQ. In DNA, the CDR3 is TGCGCCAGCAGCTTGGGACTAGCGGGCGGGCGCCAAGAGACCCAGTACTTC. This codes for CASSLGLAGGRQETQYF.